The 6 T cell receptor beta chains presented below share a single source sample, sequenced in a study of intratumoral heterogeneity in liver cancer. Repertoires were generated with immunoSEQ multiplex PCR, while TCRdb's copy carries only in-frame clones and drops some. The table shows 20,000 to 25,000 clones, with approximately 73% occurring only once. The source was tumor-adjacent normal tissue, collected before any cancer treatment. Source of these receptors: a woman in her 70s with hepatocellular carcinoma.

The chain uses TRBV28 and TRBJ1-2; a weak D match, TRBD1 (6 bases). Germline V gene data show CDR1 as MDHEN and CDR2 as SYDVKM. The V and J ends lost 2 bases and 6 bases respectively, with 10 bases between them. This CDR3 spans 13 amino acids. In DNA, the CDR3 is TGTGCCAGCAGTTTACTACAGGGCGATGGCTACACCTTC. Amino acids: CASSLLQGDGYTF.

The CDR3 loop is CASSQVRAASNYSGANVLTF. CDR3 bases: TGTGCCAGCAGCCAAGTCCGGGCCGCTTCCAACTACTCTGGGGCCAACGTCCTGACTTTC. The rearrangement links TRBV3-1 (or the pseudogene TRBV3-2) to TRBJ2-6; D call uncertain. The germline V gene encodes CDR1 LGHDT and CDR2 YNNKEL (reference sequence). V dropped 1 base and J dropped 0 bases, with 19 bases sitting between them. The CDR3 is 20 amino acids.

The V call is TRBV5-6, the J call TRBJ2-1; D call uncertain. V lost 2 bases and J lost 7, with 13 bases in between. Germline CDR1 SGHDT, CDR2 YYEEEE. The CDR3 loop spans 14 amino acids. The chain's CDR3 is CASSFGQGRNEQFF. The CDR3 region has the DNA TGTGCCAGCAGCTTCGGGCAAGGCAGGAATGAGCAGTTCTTC. Full variable domain (missing parts from reference TRBV5-6 and TRBJ2-1): DAGVTQSPTHLIKTRGQQVTLRCSPKSGHDTVSWYQQALGQGPQFIFQYYEEEERQRGNFPDRFSGHQFPNYSSELNVNALLLGDSALYLCASSFGQGRNEQFFGPGTRLTVL.

The chain employs TRBV5-1 and TRBJ2-1, with 8 bases that match TRBD2. The CDR3 runs 15 residues. Trimming at V came to 4 bases and at J to 0 bases, leaving 3 bases not matched to a gene. Germline CDR1 is SGHRS and CDR2 is YFSETQ. The CDR3 nucleotides read TGCGCCAGCAGCCCTAGCGGGCGCTCCTACAATGAGCAGTTCTTC. It translates to CASSPSGRSYNEQFF. Together with reference TRBV5-1 and TRBJ2-1, the CDR3 gives the full variable domain: KAGVTQTPRYLIKTRGQQVTLSCSPISGHRSVSWYQQTPGQGLQFLFEYFSETQRNKGNFPGRFSGRQFSNSRSEMNVSTLELGDSALYLCASSPSGRSYNEQFFGPGTRLTVL.

This clone appeared once. This rearrangement joins TRBV18 to TRBJ1-1; D remains ambiguous. There are 16 residues in the CDR3. Trimming shortened V by 4 bases and J by 0 bases, and 15 bases separated the two germline ends. CDR1 is KGHSH and CDR2 is LQKENI in the germline V gene. The CDR3 sequence is CASSQGRISMNTEAFF. The CDR3 DNA reads TGTGCCAGCTCACAAGGACGGATTTCCATGAACACTGAAGCTTTCTTT.

The chain joins TRBV7-8 to TRBJ2-2; 10 nucleotides agree with TRBD1. The trim removed 5 bases at V and 6 bases at J, leaving 12 bases unmatched. The CDR3 spans 17 residues. Germline V gene sequence: CDR1 SGHVS, CDR2 FQNEAQ. This chain's CDR3 is CASSPRPRDRGPGELFF. CDR3 DNA: TGTGCCAGCAGCCCCAGGCCACGGGACAGGGGTCCCGGGGAGCTGTTTTTT.